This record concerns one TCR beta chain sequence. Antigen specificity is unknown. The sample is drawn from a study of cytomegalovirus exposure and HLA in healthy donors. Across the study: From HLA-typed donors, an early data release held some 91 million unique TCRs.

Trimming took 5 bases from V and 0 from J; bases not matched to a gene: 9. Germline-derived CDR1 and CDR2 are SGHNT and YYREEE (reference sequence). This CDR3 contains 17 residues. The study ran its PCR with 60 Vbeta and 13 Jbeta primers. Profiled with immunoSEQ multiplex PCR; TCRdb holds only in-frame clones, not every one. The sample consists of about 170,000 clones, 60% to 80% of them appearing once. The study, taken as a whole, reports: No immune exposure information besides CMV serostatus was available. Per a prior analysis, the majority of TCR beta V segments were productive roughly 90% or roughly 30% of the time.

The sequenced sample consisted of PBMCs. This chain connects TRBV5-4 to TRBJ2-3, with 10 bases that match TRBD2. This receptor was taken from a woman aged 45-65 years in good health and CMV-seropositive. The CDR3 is CASSSTATSGSTDTQYF. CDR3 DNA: TGTGCCAGCAGTTCAACCGCGACTAGCGGGAGCACAGATACGCAGTATTTT.